What follows is one T cell receptor beta chain and its context. The antigen remains undetermined. This sample was included in a study of T cell responses to AZD1222 COVID-19 vaccine. In the study overall: Analysis merged second doses at about 4 or about 12 weeks. Study results and caveats: Just six or seven AZD1222 recipients tested seropositive at baseline. After two AZD1222 doses, spike-specific TCR breadth and depth rose versus day 0.

Here immunoSEQ multiplex PCR was the method, and the copy in TCRdb shows in-frame clones only, minus some. The table has roughly 91,000 clones, over 85% seen once. Germline V gene sequence: CDR1 SGHAT, CDR2 FQNNGV. Trimming stripped 0 bases from V and 1 base from J, with 9 bases between. The CDR3 loop spans 16 amino acids. The material was peripheral blood, obtained on day 0 of AZD1222 vaccination. The chain carries TRBV11-2 and TRBJ2-2; D is possibly TRBD1 (6 bases). The source is an adult in good health. The CDR3 is CASSLEGRGNTGELFF. CDR3 DNA sequence: TGTGCCAGCAGCTTAGAGGGCAGGGGGAACACCGGGGAGCTGTTTTTT.